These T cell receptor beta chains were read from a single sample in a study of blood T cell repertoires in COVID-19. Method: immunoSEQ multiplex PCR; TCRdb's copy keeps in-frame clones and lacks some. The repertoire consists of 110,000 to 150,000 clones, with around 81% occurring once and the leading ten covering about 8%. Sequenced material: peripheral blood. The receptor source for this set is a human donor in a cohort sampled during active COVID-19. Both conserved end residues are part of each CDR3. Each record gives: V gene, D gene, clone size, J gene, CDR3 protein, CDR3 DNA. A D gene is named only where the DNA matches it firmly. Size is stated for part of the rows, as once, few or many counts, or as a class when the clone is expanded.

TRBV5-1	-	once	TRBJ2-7	CASSLGAGGYYEQYF	TGCGCCAGCAGCTTGGGTGCAGGGGGGTACTACGAGCAGTACTTC
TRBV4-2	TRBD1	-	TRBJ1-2	CASSHAGQGEDYGYTF	TGTGCCAGCAGCCACGCCGGACAGGGGGAGGACTATGGCTACACCTTC
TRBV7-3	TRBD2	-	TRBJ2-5	CASSLRAGGYQETQYF	TGTGCCAGCAGCTTAAGAGCGGGGGGCTACCAAGAGACCCAGTACTTC
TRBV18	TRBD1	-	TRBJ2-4	CASSQELQGANIQYF	TGTGCCAGCTCACAAGAGCTACAGGGGGCAAACATTCAGTACTTC
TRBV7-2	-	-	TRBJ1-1	CASSLGETSGYAFF	TGTGCCAGCAGCTTAGGAGAAACCTCCGGGTACGCTTTCTTT
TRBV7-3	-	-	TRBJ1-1	CASSSGPVGGEAFF	TGTGCCAGCAGCTCGGGCCCAGTAGGAGGTGAAGCTTTCTTT
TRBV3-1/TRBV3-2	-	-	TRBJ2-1	CASSQDRFTLYNEQFF	TGTGCCAGCAGCCAAGATCGGTTCACTCTCTACAATGAGCAGTTCTTC
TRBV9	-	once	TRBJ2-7	CASSAQPHQGNEQYF	TGTGCCAGCAGCGCCCAACCACACCAGGGGAACGAGCAGTACTTC
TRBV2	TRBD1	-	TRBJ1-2	CASSPTGTANYGYTF	TGTGCCAGCAGTCCTACCGGGACAGCTAACTATGGCTACACCTTC
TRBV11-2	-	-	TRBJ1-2	CATTRAGRYGYTF	TGTGCCACGACCCGGGCAGGGCGCTATGGCTACACCTTC
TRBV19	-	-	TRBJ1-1	CASRQLTEAFF	TGTGCCAGCCGACAGCTCACTGAAGCTTTCTTT
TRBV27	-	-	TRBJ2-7	CASRRRGSYEQYF	TGTGCCAGCCGTCGCAGGGGTTCCTACGAGCAGTACTTC
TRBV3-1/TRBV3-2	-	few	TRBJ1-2	CASSPRLGYGYTF	TGTGCCAGCAGCCCCCGTCTAGGTTATGGCTACACCTTC
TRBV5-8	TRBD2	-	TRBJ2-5	CASSLSGSGGQETQYF	TGTGCCAGCAGCTTGTCAGGTAGCGGGGGCCAAGAGACCCAGTACTTC
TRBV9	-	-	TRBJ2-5	CASSVIGKPQETQYF	TGTGCCAGCAGCGTAATCGGGAAACCCCAAGAGACCCAGTACTTC
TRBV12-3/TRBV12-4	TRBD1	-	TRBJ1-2	CASSQGGRYGYTF	TGTGCCAGCAGCCAAGGGGGCCGCTATGGCTACACCTTC
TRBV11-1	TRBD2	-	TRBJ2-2	CASSVLTSVGTGELFF	TGTGCCAGCAGCGTACTTACTAGCGTGGGAACCGGGGAGCTGTTTTTT
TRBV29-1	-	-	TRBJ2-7	CSVAGENIVHEQYF	TGCAGCGTCGCTGGGGAGAATATCGTCCACGAGCAGTACTTC
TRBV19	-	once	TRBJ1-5	CASIGVGINQPQHF	TGTGCCAGTATAGGGGTGGGAATCAATCAGCCCCAGCATTTT
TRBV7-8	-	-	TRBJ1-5	CASSLDRSNQPQHF	TGTGCCAGCAGCTTAGACAGAAGCAATCAGCCCCAGCATTTT
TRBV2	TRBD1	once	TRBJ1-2	CASSEAPPRTGNYGYTF	TGTGCCAGCAGTGAAGCCCCCCCGAGGACAGGAAACTATGGCTACACCTTC
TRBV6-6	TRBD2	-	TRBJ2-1	CASSPLAGGYNEQFF	TGTGCCAGCAGCCCCCTAGCGGGGGGATACAATGAGCAGTTCTTC
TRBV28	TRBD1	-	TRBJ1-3	CASRPGTDGNTIYF	TGTGCCAGCAGACCCGGGACAGATGGAAACACCATATATTTT
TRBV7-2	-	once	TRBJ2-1	CASSPPRVSEQFF	TGTGCCAGCAGCCCTCCACGGGTCAGTGAGCAGTTCTTC
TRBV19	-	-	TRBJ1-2	CASSPKPRPEVYGYTF	TGTGCCAGTAGTCCAAAACCCCGCCCAGAGGTGTATGGCTACACCTTC
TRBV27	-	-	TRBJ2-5	CASSLLFRGAGETQYF	TGTGCCAGCAGTTTACTTTTTCGGGGGGCCGGGGAGACCCAGTACTTC
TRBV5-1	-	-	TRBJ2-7	CASSPGQTTYEQYF	TGCGCCAGCAGCCCCGGACAGACTACCTACGAGCAGTACTTC
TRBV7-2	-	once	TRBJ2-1	CASSLTRLSYNEQFF	TGTGCCAGCAGCTTAACGCGGCTATCCTACAATGAGCAGTTCTTC
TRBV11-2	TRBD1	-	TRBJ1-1	CASSRPQRGPAFF	TGTGCCAGCAGCCGACCCCAGAGGGGGCCAGCTTTCTTT
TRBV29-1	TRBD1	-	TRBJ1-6	CSVGDRVDSPLHF	TGCAGCGTGGGGGACAGGGTAGATTCACCCCTCCACTTT
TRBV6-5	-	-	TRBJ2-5	CASSYSLQGIQETQYF	TGTGCCAGCAGTTACTCCCTCCAGGGGATCCAAGAGACCCAGTACTTC
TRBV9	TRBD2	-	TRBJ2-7	CASSVEPSGGTSSYEQYF	TGTGCCAGCAGCGTAGAGCCTAGCGGGGGGACTAGCTCCTACGAGCAGTACTTC
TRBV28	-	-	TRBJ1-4	CASSFPGRNNEKLFF	TGTGCCAGCAGTTTTCCCGGGAGAAATAATGAAAAACTGTTTTTT
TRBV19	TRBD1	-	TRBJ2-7	CASSRDREGEQYF	TGTGCCAGTAGTCGGGACAGGGAGGGTGAGCAGTACTTC
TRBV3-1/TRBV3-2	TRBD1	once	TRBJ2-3	CASSPRDRGTDTQYF	TGTGCCAGCAGCCCCCGTGACAGGGGCACAGATACGCAGTATTTT
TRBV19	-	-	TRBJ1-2	CASTPGGAGGYGYTF	TGTGCCAGTACCCCTGGGGGGGCTGGCGGCTATGGCTACACCTTC
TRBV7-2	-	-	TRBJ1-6	CASSLGGGSSPLHF	TGTGCCAGCAGCTTAGGGGGCGGAAGTTCACCCCTCCACTTT
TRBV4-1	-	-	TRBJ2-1	CASSQDRYRVNEQFF	TGCGCCAGCAGCCAAGATAGGTACAGGGTCAATGAGCAGTTCTTC
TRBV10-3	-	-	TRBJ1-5	CAISRQSNQPQHF	TGTGCCATCAGTAGACAGAGCAATCAGCCCCAGCATTTT
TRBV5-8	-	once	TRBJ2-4	CASSGRGAKNIQYF	TGTGCCAGCAGCGGACGGGGGGCCAAAAACATTCAGTACTTC
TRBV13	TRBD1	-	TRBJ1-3	CASNIRDRDRRSGNTIYF	TGTGCCAGCAATATCCGGGACAGGGATCGGCGCTCTGGAAACACCATATATTTT
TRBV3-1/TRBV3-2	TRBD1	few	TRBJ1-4	CASSPLDRGNEKLFF	TGTGCCAGCAGCCCCCTGGACAGGGGTAATGAAAAACTGTTTTTT
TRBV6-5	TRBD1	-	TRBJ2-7	CASGYGQGAYEQYF	TGTGCCAGCGGGTACGGACAGGGGGCTTACGAGCAGTACTTC
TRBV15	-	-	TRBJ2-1	CATSRDWGGGYNEQFF	TGTGCCACCAGCAGAGATTGGGGGGGCGGGTACAATGAGCAGTTCTTC
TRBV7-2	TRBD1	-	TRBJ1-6	CASSRRGLGNSPLHF	TGTGCCAGCAGCCGCAGGGGGCTCGGGAATTCACCCCTCCACTTT